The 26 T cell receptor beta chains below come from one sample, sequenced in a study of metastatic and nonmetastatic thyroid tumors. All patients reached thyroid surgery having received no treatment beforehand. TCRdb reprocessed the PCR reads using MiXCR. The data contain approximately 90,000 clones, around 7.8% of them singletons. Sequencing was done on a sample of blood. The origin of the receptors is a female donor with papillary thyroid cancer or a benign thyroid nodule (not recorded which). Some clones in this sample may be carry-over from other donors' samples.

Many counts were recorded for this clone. CDR3 residues: CASSPGTGFDTQYF. CDR3 in DNA: TGTGCCAGCAGCCCCGGGACAGGGTTCGATACGCAGTATTTT. This rearrangement joins TRBV5-4 to TRBJ2-3, with 9 bases lining up with TRBD1. With V trimmed by 4 bases and J by 6 bases, 6 bases remained unmatched. This CDR3 has 14 residues. The V gene's germline CDR1 is SGHNT and CDR2 YYREEE (reference sequence).

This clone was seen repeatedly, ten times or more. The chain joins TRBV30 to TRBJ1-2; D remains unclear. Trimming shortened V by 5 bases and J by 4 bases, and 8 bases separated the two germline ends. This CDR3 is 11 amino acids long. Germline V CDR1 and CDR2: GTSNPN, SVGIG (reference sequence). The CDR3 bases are TGTGCCTGGGGGAGGTCCTATGGCTACACCTTC. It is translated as CAWGRSYGYTF.

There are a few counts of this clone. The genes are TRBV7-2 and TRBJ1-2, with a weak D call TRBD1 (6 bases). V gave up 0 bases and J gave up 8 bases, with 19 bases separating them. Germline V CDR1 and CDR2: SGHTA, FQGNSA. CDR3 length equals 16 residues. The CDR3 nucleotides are TGTGCCAGCAGCTTAGCATTTTTGGACAGTTCATGGGGCTACACCTTC. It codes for CASSLAFLDSSWGYTF.

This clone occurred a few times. CDR3 nucleotide sequence: TGTGCCAGCAGCCAAGTCCAACTCTCTGGAAACACCATATATTTT. This sequence encodes CASSQVQLSGNTIYF. This chain connects TRBV16 to TRBJ1-3; the D is unclear. CDR3 length equals 15 residues. With 2 bases removed from V and 0 bases from J, the gap between germline ends came to 8 bases. Per germline, CDR1 KGHSY and CDR2 FQNENV.

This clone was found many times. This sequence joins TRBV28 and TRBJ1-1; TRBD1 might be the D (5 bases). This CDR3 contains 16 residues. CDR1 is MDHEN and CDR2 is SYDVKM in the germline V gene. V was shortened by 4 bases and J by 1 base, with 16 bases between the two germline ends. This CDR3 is CASSSGTSTTNTEAFF. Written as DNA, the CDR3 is TGTGCCAGCAGTTCCGGGACCTCTACTACGAACACTGAAGCTTTCTTT. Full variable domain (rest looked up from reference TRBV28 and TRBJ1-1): DVKVTQSSRYLVKRTGEKVFLECVQDMDHENMFWYRQDPGLGLRLIYFSYDVKMKEKGDIPEGYSVSREKKERFSLILESASTNQTSMYLCASSSGTSTTNTEAFFGQGTRLTVV.

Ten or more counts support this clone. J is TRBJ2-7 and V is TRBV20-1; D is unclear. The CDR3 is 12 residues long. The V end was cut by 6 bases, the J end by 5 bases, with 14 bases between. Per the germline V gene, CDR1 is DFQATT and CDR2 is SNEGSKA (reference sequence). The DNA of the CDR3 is TGCAGTGCCTCGAGAAGGGAAAACGAGCAGTACTTC. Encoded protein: CSASRRENEQYF.

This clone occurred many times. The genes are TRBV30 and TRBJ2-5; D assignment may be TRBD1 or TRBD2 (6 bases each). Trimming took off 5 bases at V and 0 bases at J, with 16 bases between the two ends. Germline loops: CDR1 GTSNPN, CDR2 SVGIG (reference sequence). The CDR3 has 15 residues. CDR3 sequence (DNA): TGTGCCTGGGGGGTGGGGGGCAGCTACCAAGAGACCCAGTACTTC. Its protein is CAWGVGGSYQETQYF.

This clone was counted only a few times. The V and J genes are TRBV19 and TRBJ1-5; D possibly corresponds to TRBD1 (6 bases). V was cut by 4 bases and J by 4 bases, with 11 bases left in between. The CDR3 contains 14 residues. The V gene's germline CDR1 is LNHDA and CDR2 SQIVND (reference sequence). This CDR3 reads CASSTSGVNQPQHF. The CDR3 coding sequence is TGTGCCAGTAGTACCTCAGGGGTAAATCAGCCCCAGCATTTT.

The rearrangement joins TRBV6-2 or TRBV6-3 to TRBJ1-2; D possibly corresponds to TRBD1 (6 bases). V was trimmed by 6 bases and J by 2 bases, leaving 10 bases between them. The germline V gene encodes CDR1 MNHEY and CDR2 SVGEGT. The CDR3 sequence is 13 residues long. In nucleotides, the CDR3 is TGTGCCAGCAGACTGGACAGAAACTATGGCTACACCTTC. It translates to CASRLDRNYGYTF.

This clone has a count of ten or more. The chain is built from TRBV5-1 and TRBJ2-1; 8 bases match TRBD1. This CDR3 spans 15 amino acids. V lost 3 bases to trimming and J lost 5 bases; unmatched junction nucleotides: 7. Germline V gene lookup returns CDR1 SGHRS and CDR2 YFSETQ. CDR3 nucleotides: TGCGCCAGCAGCTCGGCACAGGGGGTACACAATGAGCAGTTCTTC. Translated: CASSSAQGVHNEQFF.

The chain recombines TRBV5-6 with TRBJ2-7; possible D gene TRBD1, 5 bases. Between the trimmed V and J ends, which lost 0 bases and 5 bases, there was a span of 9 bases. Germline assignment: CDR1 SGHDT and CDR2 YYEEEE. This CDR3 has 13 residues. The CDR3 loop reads CASSLVLGDEQYF. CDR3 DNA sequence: TGTGCCAGCAGCTTGGTCCTAGGGGACGAGCAGTACTTC.

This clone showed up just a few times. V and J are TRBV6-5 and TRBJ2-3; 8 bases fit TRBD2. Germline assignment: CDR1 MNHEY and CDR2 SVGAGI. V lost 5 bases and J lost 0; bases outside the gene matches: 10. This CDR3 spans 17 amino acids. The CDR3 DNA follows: TGTGCCAGCAGTAGACTAGCGTGGGTCTCTAGCACAGATACGCAGTATTTT. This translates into CASSRLAWVSSTDTQYF.

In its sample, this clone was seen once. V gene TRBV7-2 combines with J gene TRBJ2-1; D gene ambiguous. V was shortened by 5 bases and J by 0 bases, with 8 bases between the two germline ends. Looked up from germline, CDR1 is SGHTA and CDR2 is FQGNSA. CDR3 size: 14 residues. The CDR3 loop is CASSPIYSYNEQFF. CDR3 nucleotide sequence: TGTGCCAGCAGCCCAATTTACTCCTACAATGAGCAGTTCTTC. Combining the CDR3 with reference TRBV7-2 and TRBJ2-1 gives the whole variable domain GAGVSQSPSNKVTEKGKDVELRCDPISGHTALYWYRQSLGQGLEFLIYFQGNSAPDKSGLPSDRFSAERTGGSVSTLTIQRTQQEDSAVYLCASSPIYSYNEQFFGPGTRLTVL.

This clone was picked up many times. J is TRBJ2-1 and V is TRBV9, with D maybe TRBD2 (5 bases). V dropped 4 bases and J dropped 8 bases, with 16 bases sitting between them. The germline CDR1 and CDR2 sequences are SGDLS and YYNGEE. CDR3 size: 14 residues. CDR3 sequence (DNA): TGTGCCAGCAGCCTCAGGTGGGCGGGCGATGAGCAGTTCTTC. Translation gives CASSLRWAGDEQFF.

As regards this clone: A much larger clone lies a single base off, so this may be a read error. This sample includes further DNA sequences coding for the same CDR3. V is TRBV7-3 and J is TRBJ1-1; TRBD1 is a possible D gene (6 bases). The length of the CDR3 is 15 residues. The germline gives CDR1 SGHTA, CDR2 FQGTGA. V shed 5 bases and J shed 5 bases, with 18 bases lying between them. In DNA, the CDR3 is TGTGCCAGCAGCCGGAAGGGGACACTGGATACTGAAGCTTTCTTT. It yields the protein CASSRKGTLDTEAFF.

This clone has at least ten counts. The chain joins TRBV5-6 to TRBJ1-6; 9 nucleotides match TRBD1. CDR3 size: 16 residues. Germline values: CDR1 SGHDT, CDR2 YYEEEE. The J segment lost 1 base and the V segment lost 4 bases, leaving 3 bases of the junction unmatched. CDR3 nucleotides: TGTGCCAGCAGCCCGGACAGGGGTTCCTATAATTCACCCCTCCACTTT. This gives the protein CASSPDRGSYNSPLHF.

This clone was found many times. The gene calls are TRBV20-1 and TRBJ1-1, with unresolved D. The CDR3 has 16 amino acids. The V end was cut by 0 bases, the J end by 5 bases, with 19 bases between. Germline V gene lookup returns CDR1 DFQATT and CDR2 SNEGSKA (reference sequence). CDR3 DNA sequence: TGCAGTGCTAGAGATCTAGGAAAGGAGGGATGGACTGAAGCTTTCTTT. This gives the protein CSARDLGKEGWTEAFF.

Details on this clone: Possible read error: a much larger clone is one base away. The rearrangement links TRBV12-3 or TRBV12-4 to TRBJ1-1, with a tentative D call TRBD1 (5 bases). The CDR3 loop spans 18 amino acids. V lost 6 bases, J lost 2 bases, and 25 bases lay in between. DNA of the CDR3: TGTGCCAGCAGACCTACTACAACTCCTAGGGGCACAAACACTGAAGCTTTCTTT. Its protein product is CASRPTTTPRGTNTEAFF.

The CDR3 loop is CASSVGEGYSYEQYF. The CDR3 DNA reads TGTGCCAGCAGCGTAGGGGAAGGGTATAGCTACGAGCAGTACTTC. The rearrangement links TRBV9 to TRBJ2-7; D remains unclear. The V gene's germline CDR1 is SGDLS and CDR2 YYNGEE. The germline V and J ends were trimmed by 0 bases and 3 bases, with 13 bases remaining between them. The CDR3 contains 15 residues.

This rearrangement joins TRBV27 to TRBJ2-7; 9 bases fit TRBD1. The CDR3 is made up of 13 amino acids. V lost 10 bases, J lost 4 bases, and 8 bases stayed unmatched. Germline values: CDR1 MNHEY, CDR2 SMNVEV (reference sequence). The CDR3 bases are TGTGCCACCATTCCCGGACAGGGGTACGAGCAGTACTTC. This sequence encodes CATIPGQGYEQYF.

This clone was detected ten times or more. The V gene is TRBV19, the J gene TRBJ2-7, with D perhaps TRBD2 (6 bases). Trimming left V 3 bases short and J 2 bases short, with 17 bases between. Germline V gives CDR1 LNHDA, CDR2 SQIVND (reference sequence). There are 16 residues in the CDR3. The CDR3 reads CASSIAAEGWTYEQYF. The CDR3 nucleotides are TGTGCCAGTAGTATCGCAGCGGAGGGGTGGACCTACGAGCAGTACTTC. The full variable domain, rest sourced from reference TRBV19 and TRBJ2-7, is DGGITQSPKYLFRKEGQNVTLSCEQNLNHDAMYWYRQDPGQGLRLIYYSQIVNDFQKGDIAEGYSVSREKKESFPLTVTSAQKNPTAFYLCASSIAAEGWTYEQYFGPGTRLTVT.

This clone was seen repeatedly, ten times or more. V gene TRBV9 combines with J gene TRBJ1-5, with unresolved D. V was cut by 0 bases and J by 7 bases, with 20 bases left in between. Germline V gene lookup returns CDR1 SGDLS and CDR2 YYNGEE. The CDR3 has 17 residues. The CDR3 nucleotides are TGTGCCAGCAGCGTAGTCCCTGGGTGGCGGGATCGGCAGCCCCAGCATTTT. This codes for CASSVVPGWRDRQPQHF.

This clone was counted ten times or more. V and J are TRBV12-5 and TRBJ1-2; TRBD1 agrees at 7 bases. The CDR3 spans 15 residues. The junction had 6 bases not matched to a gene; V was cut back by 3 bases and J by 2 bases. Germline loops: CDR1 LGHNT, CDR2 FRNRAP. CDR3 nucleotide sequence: TGTGCTAGTGGTTTCGCGGGACAGTCAAACTATGGCTACACCTTC. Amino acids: CASGFAGQSNYGYTF. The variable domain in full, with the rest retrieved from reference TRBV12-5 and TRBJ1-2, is DARVTQTPRHKVTEMGQEVTMRCQPILGHNTVFWYRQTMMQGLELLAYFRNRAPLDDSGMPKDRFSAEMPDATLATLKIQPSEPRDSAVYFCASGFAGQSNYGYTFGSGTRLTVV.

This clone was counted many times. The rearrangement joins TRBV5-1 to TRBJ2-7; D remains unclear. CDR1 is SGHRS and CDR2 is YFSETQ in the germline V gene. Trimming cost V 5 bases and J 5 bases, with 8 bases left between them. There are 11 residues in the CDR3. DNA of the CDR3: TGCGCCAGCAGTTCGGACCACGAGCAGTACTTC. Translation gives CASSSDHEQYF.

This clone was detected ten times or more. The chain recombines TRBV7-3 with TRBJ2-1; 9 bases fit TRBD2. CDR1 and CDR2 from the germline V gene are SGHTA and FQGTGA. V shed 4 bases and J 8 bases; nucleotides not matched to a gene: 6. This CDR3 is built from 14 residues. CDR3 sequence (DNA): TGTGCCAGCAGCTCTAGCGGGGCTGGGGATGAGCAGTTCTTC. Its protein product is CASSSSGAGDEQFF.

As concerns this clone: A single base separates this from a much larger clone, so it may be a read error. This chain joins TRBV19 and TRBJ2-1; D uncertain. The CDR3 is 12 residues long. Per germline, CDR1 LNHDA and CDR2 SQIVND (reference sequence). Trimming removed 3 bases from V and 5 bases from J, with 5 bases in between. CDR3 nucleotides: TGTGCCAGTAGTATCAACAACAATGAGCAGTTCTTC. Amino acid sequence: CASSINNNEQFF. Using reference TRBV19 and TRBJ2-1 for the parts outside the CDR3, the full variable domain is DGGITQSPKYLFRKEGQNVTLSCEQNLNHDAMYWYRQDPGQGLRLIYYSQIVNDFQKGDIAEGYSVSREKKESFPLTVTSAQKNPTAFYLCASSINNNEQFFGPGTRLTVL.